These T cell receptor beta chains were read from a single sample in a study of CD8 T cells in ankylosing spondylitis. TCRdb recomputed calls from the 5' RACE reads with MiXCR, one row per CDR3 protein. The repertoire holds 250,000 or so distinct CDR3 sequences, with roughly 10% as singletons. Sequences were obtained from blood, either unsorted or a sorted T cell fraction (not recorded which). These receptors were collected from a male donor with ankylosing spondylitis or in good health (not recorded which). CDR3s include the opening cysteine and the closing phenylalanine or tryptophan. D genes are given only for firm matches. Some rows mark clone size as missing; the rest say once, few, many or name a class of expanded clone.

>TRBJ2-7|15|TRBV5-1|many|NA
TGCGCCAGCAGCTTGATGGGGTTTGAGGACTACGAGCAGTACTTC
CASSLMGFEDYEQYF
>TRBJ1-2|14|TRBV29-1|few|TRBD1
TGCAGCGTGGGAAACACAAAGGCAGGGGGGGGCTACACCTTC
CSVGNTKAGGGYTF
>TRBJ2-5|12|TRBV7-9|few|NA
TGTGCCAGCAGCCCACAGGTAGAGACCCAGTACTTC
CASSPQVETQYF
>TRBJ2-1|14|TRBV20-1|many|TRBD2
TGCAGTGCTATCTCACTAGCGGGAAAGAATGAGCAGTTCTTC
CSAISLAGKNEQFF
>TRBJ2-5|15|TRBV9|NA|TRBD2
TGTGCCAGCAGCCGGGAGGGAGGAATCGGAGAGGCCCAGTACTTC
CASSREGGIGEAQYF
>TRBJ2-7|14|TRBV6-2/TRBV6-3|many|NA
TGTGCCAGCAGTTGGAAGACAGGAGTCTACGAGCAGTACTTC
CASSWKTGVYEQYF
>TRBJ1-2|13|TRBV15|many|NA
TGTGCCACCAGCAGAGATCGGGGCTATGGCTACACCTTC
CATSRDRGYGYTF
>TRBJ2-1|15|TRBV5-1|many|TRBD1
TGCGCCAGCAGCTTACGCGGACAGGGGAACAATGAGCAGTTCTTC
CASSLRGQGNNEQFF
>TRBJ1-6|17|TRBV4-1|many|NA
TGCGCCAGCAGCCAGTTAGATATGGGGTTTCTAGGCTCACCCCTCCACTTT
CASSQLDMGFLGSPLHF
>TRBJ1-2|14|TRBV14|many|NA
TGTGCCAGCAGCTCTCGGGACATCCACTATGGCTACACCTTC
CASSSRDIHYGYTF
>TRBJ2-2|13|TRBV30|NA|NA
TGTGCCTTGAGTCCCCACAACACCGGGGAGCTGTTTTTT
CALSPHNTGELFF
>TRBJ2-2|15|TRBV12-3/TRBV12-4|few|NA
TGTGCCAGCAGTTTAGTCCAGGGTAGGACCGGGGAGCTGTTTTTT
CASSLVQGRTGELFF
>TRBJ1-4|13|TRBV30|NA|NA
TGTGCCTGGTCAGAAGGGGCTAATGAAAAACTGTTTTTT
CAWSEGANEKLFF
>TRBJ2-7|15|TRBV5-1|NA|NA
TGCGCCAGCAGCTTGGGATTCGGCACTCTCCACGAGCAGTACTTC
CASSLGFGTLHEQYF
>TRBJ2-7|11|TRBV6-1|NA|NA
TGTGCCAGCAGTGAAATTCGCCCCCCTCTCTTC
CASSEIRPPLF
>TRBJ2-3|15|TRBV20-1|many|TRBD2
TGCAGTGCTAGAGATATTCTAGCGGGCACAGATACGCAGTATTTT
CSARDILAGTDTQYF
>TRBJ2-1|14|TRBV20-1|many|TRBD2
TGCAGTGCTAACACCGGCGGGAGTACCGGTGAGCAGTTCTTC
CSANTGGSTGEQFF
>TRBJ2-3|13|TRBV5-1|many|NA
TGCGCCAGCAGCCCCGACAGGTTAGATACGCAGTATTTT
CASSPDRLDTQYF
>TRBJ2-3|17|TRBV27|many|TRBD2
TGTGCCAGCCGAGCAGGGACTAGCGGGAGGGTAGCAGATACGCAGTATTTT
CASRAGTSGRVADTQYF
>TRBJ2-7|14|TRBV5-1|many|NA
TGCGCCAGCAGCTTCCGCAGTAGCTCCTACGAGCAGTACTTC
CASSFRSSSYEQYF
>TRBJ1-2|11|TRBV7-2|many|NA
TGTGCCAGCAGCCAGAACTATGGCTACACCTTC
CASSQNYGYTF
>TRBJ2-1|17|TRBV3-1|many|NA
TGTGCCAGCAGCCTGTTCAAGGGACGGCTCAGCGACAATGAGCAGTTCTTC
CASSLFKGRLSDNEQFF
>TRBJ2-7|12|TRBV20-1|NA|NA
TGCAGTGCTGTCTCTAACTCCTACGAGCAGTACTTC
CSAVSNSYEQYF
>TRBJ2-6|19|TRBV2|many|TRBD1
TGTGCCAGCAGTGAAGCGCGGGACAGGGCAATTTCTGGGGCCAACGTCCTGACTTTC
CASSEARDRAISGANVLTF
>TRBJ1-1|16|TRBV15|many|TRBD1
TGTGCCACCAGCCGGACCTCAACAGGGGCGAGCACTGAAGCTTTCTTT
CATSRTSTGASTEAFF
>TRBJ2-1|13|TRBV27|many|NA
TGTGCCAGCAGTTTCGCGGGTGACAATGAGCAGTTCTTC
CASSFAGDNEQFF